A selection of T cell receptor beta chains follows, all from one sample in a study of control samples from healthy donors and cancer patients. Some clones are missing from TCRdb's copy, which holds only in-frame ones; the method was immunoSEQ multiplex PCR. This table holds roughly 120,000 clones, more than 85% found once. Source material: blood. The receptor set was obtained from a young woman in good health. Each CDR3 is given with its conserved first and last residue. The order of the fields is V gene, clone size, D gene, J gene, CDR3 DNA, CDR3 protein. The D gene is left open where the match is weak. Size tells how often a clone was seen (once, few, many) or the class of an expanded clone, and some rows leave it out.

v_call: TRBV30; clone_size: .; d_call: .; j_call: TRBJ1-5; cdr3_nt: TGTGCCTGGAGCCCGACGGGATATAGCAATCAGCCCCAGCATTTT; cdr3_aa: CAWSPTGYSNQPQHF
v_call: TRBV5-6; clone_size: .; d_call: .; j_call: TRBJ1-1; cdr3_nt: TGTGCCAGCAGCTCTCCGACAGAGAGCAACACTGAAGCTTTCTTT; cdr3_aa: CASSSPTESNTEAFF
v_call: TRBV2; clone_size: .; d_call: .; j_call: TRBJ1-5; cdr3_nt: TGTGCCAGCAAGTCCACAACCCTTGGTCAGCCCCAGCATTTT; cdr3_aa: CASKSTTLGQPQHF
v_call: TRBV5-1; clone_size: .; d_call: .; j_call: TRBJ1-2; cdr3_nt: TGCGCCAGCAGCCTAACAGATAACTATGGCTACACCTTC; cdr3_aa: CASSLTDNYGYTF
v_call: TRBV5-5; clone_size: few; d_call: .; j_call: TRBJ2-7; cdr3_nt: TGTGCCAGCAGCTTAGGCTACGAGCAGTACTTC; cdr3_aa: CASSLGYEQYF
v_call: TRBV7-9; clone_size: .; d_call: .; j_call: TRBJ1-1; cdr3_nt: TGTGCCAGCAGCTGGCCGAACACTGAAGCTTTCTTT; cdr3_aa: CASSWPNTEAFF
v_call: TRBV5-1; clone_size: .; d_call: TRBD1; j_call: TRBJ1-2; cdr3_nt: TGCGCCAGCAGCCGGACAGGGGAGGGATATGGCTACACCTTC; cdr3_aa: CASSRTGEGYGYTF
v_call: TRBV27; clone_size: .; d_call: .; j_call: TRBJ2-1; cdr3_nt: TGTGCCAGCAGTTCCTCCAATGAGCAGTTCTTC; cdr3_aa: CASSSSNEQFF
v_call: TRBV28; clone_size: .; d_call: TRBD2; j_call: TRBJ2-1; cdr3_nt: TGTGCCAGCAGTTTATCCCTCGGGGGCGGGAGGTTATACAATGAGCAGTTCTTC; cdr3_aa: CASSLSLGGGRLYNEQFF
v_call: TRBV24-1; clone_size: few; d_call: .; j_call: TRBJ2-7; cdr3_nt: TGTGCCACCAGTATGCACCATCTCTACGAGCAGTACTTC; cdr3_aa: CATSMHHLYEQYF
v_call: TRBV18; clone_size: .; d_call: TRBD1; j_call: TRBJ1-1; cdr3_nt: TGTGCCAGCTCACCTACAACAGGGGGCCGGGAAGCTTTCTTT; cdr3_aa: CASSPTTGGREAFF
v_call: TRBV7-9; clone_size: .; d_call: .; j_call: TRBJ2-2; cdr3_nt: TGTGCCAGTACAGGGTACACCGGGGAGCTGTTTTTT; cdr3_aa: CASTGYTGELFF
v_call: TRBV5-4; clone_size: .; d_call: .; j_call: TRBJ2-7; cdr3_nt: TGTGCCAGCAGCTTGGCTACGGGAGCTCCCCGCTCCTACGAGCAGTACTTC; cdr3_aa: CASSLATGAPRSYEQYF
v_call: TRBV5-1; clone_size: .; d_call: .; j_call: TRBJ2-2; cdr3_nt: TGCGCCAGCAGCTACACAACGGTGGGGGCCGGGGAGCTGTTTTTT; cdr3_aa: CASSYTTVGAGELFF
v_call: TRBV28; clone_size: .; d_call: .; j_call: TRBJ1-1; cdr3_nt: TGTGCCAGCAGTTTACGGGGGACTGAAGCTTTCTTT; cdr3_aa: CASSLRGTEAFF
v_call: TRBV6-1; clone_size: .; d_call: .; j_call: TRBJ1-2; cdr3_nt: TGTGCCAGCAGTGAGGGAGGGGGGGGCCGAAACTATGGCTACACCTTC; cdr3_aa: CASSEGGGGRNYGYTF
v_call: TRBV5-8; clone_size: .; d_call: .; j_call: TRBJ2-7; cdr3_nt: TGTGCCAGCAGCTGGGCCTACGAGCAGTACTTC; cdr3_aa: CASSWAYEQYF
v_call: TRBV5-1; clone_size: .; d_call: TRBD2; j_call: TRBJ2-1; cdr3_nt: TGCGCCAGCAGCTTGGTGAAGGGGAGGGCCCCTGAGCAGTTCTTC; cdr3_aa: CASSLVKGRAPEQFF
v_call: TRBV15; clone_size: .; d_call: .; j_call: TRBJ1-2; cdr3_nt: TGTGCCACCAGCAGAGACAGGGCTCTGTCGGTCAATGGCTACACCTTC; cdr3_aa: CATSRDRALSVNGYTF
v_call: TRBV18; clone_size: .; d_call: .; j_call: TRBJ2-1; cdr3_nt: TGTGCCAGCTCACCACCAGGGAGCTCCTACAATGAGCAGTTCTTC; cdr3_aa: CASSPPGSSYNEQFF
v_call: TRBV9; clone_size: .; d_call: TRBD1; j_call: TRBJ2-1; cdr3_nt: TGTGCCAGCAGCGTACGACAGGGGCAGGTCACCCGCAATGAGCAGTTCTTC; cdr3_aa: CASSVRQGQVTRNEQFF
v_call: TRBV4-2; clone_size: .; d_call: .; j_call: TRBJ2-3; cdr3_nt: TGTGCCAGCAGCCAAGATTTAACAGATACGCAGTATTTT; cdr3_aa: CASSQDLTDTQYF
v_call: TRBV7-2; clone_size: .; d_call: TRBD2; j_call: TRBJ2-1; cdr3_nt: TGTGCCAGCAGCTTAACAGCGGGAGGGAATGAGCAGTTCTTC; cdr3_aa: CASSLTAGGNEQFF
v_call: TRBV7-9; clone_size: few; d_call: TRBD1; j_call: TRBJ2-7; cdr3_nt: TGTGCCAGCAGCCGTTCGTACAGGGGCTCCTACGAGCAGTACTTC; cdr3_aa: CASSRSYRGSYEQYF
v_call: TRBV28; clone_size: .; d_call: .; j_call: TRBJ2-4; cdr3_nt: TGTGCCAGCAGTTCCCCCCCTGAGGAGCAGTACTTC; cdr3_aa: CASSSPPEEQYF
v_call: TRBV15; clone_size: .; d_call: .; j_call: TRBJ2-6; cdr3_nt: TGTGCCACCAGCAGAGTGGGTTCCGCTGGGGCCAACGTCCTGACTTTC; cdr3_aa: CATSRVGSAGANVLTF